Following are 3 T cell receptor beta chains from one sample sequenced in a study of patients and donors after allogeneic stem cell transplantation. TCRdb reprocessed the RT-PCR reads with MiXCR, giving one entry per CDR3 protein. The profile covers about 7,600 distinct CDR3 sequences, with around 10% appearing a single time and more than 50% taken by the ten largest. The sequenced material came from blood, either unsorted or a sorted T cell fraction (not recorded which). The receptors stem from a human donor who was either an allogeneic HSCT recipient or a stem cell or donor lymphocyte infusion donor (not recorded which). It is not recorded whose cells these are; they may come from a transplant donor.

This clonotype came up many times. The rearrangement links TRBV6-5 to TRBJ2-3; 8 bases are shared with TRBD1. The germline gives CDR1 MNHEY, CDR2 SVGAGI. This CDR3 is 16 amino acids long. V lost 0 bases to trimming and J lost 1 base; unmatched junction nucleotides: 3. DNA of the CDR3: TGTGCCAGCAGTTACTCGCAGGGGGCCGGCACAGATACGCAGTATTTT. This encodes CASSYSQGAGTDTQYF.

This clonotype has ten or more counts. This rearrangement joins TRBV5-8 to TRBJ1-5, with TRBD1 identical over 9 bases. V lost 4 bases to trimming and J lost 7 bases; unmatched junction nucleotides: 6. This CDR3 region has 14 residues. CDR1 SGHTS and CDR2 YDEGEE come from the germline V gene. The CDR3 loop reads CASSLTGGWQPQHF. For the CDR3, the DNA is TGTGCCAGCAGCCTAACAGGGGGCTGGCAGCCCCAGCATTTT.

CDR3 DNA: TGTGCCAGCAGTGCCGAGGGGTGCAATGAGCAGTTCTTC. As protein: CASSAEGCNEQFF. The chain carries TRBV2 and TRBJ2-1; D assignment may be TRBD1 or TRBD2 (5 bases each). With 4 bases removed from V and 6 bases from J, the gap between germline ends came to 10 bases. Germline V gives CDR1 SNHLY, CDR2 FYNNEI. The length of the CDR3 is 13 residues.